This TCR beta chain was recorded in a study of T cell changes during pregnancy in multiple sclerosis. The CDR3 spans 14 residues. CDR1 is SNHLY and CDR2 is FYNNEI in the germline V gene. J was trimmed by 6 bases and V by 6 bases; bases with no gene match: 6. Only in-frame clones appear in the TCRdb table, and some are missing; sequencing was by immunoSEQ multiplex PCR. The table records about 52,000 clones, about 90% of them present only once. The sample here was CD4+ T cells from peripheral blood mononuclear cells, taken after pregnancy. The chain joins TRBV2 to TRBJ1-5, with 9 bases fitting TRBD1. The sequence derives from a female donor in good health, enrolled as a control in a pregnancy study. The CDR3 region is CASSEQGAPQPQHF. CDR3 sequence (DNA): TGTGCCAGCAGCGAACAGGGGGCACCTCAGCCCCAGCATTTT.